Sequencing of this TCR beta chain was carried out in a study of cytomegalovirus exposure and HLA in healthy donors (dated by TCRdb to the late 2010s). In terms of the full investigation: In an earlier analysis of 550 to 750 of the donors, around 300 Gb of sequence data and 100 million or so unique TCR beta sequences from 180 million or so T cells were reported. A later analysis re-analyzed previously published TCR beta repertoires from roughly 600 donors and added high-resolution HLA genotyping to study TCR occurrence patterns. Typing coverage differed by locus: A, B, C, DRB1 and DQB1 were typed in roughly 620-630 donors, DQA1 in 522, DPA1 in around 600, and DPB1 in 472. A later genetic analysis used genome-wide SNP genotypes for about three fifths of the 666 donors, treating that subset as a discovery cohort. Class I and class II HLA loci were covered by the typing at four-digit resolution. The study was designed to test whether signatures of past pathogen exposure could be identified by cataloging public T cell receptors. Besides the first cohort of roughly 640 subjects, a separate validation cohort made up of 120 different subjects was used. Rather than drawing on any new phenotypic data, the later analysis identified candidate immune exposures from TCR beta sequences and the way those sequences occurred across donors. Of the 350 to 450 genotyped donors, less than 85% were placed in the genetic ancestry cluster associated with self-reported Caucasian donors. Five DR-DQ haplotypes were handled as single units for association and clustering because linkage in the cohort was strong. To predict cytomegalovirus infection status, the study brought together high-throughput TCR immunosequencing, statistical association of individual TCRs with disease status, and machine learning. The study used immunosequencing to profile the T cell repertoires of about 670 subjects and linked those repertoires to cytomegalovirus serostatus. Every discovery cohort repertoire had been produced on one sequencing platform. Donor age, sex, ethnicity and CMV serostatus were compiled alongside the repertoire data. Among several hundred genotyped donors of the cohort, an average of approximately 200,000 unique TCR beta nucleotide sequences was sequenced per donor, of which 15% to 20% were non-productive. An early release that covered approximately 600 HLA-typed donors contained 300 to 350 gigabases of sequencing data and some 87 million unique TCR sequences. An earlier analysis of around 580 of the donors used high-throughput TCR beta sequencing to judge whether each TCR beta V gene segment behaved as functional or pseudogenic.

Overall study results and their limits: In a later genetic analysis, a missense DCLRE1C variant was associated with V-gene and J-gene trimming of TCR beta chains, and the association was replicated in an independent cohort. A further reported finding was that TCR beta sequences accurately predicted the HLA-A and HLA-B alleles for most subjects in the first cohort. It was suggested by the authors that the approach could potentially be generalized to other disease states and immunological phenotypes. Most CMV-associated TCR beta chains appeared to be HLA-restricted in a later analysis, and the HLA associations seemed to be driven largely by CMV exposure. Correlated functional status among segregating V segments might reflect linkage disequilibrium, but an unknown experimental factor could not be ruled out. Compared with the approximately 700-donor mean, donors in an Asian-associated ancestry cluster had fewer N-insertions in productive TCRs, according to a later genetic analysis. Because the 87-base-pair reads could not distinguish some IMGT-functional V segments, including TRBV6-2 and TRBV6-3, those segments were excluded. Most TCR sequences were seen in very few donors, while some public TCRs were found in many individuals. Around 16 rarely observed V segments, including chromosome 9 orphons, were excluded from the earlier analysis of approximately 600 of the donors because counts were too low. In an earlier analysis of more than 450 of the donors, most TCR beta V segments were observed in productive rearrangements about 87% or about 30% of the time, broadly matching IMGT annotations. When HLA alleles, especially DR and DQ, strongly co-occurred, attributing TCR associations to individual alleles was difficult. Because some donors lacked HLA typing at each locus, the association tests relied only on the typed subset. In a later analysis, 15,000 to 20,000 TCR beta sequences were associated with specific HLA alleles at a false discovery rate of 0.05. In this cohort, only TCR beta chains were sequenced, and detectable features were limited by the absence of alpha or paired-chain data. In a later analysis, several top co-occurrence clusters were reported to appear linked to parvovirus B19, influenza, CMV and Epstein-Barr virus. Presence/absence analyses assumed roughly uniform sequencing depth across donors, an assumption that may not hold. A later analysis found that HLA-associated TCR beta chains were more clonally expanded and had lower generation probabilities than equally common non-associated chains. In vitro tests confirmed that a few of the cytomegalovirus-associated TCR beta chains recognize cytomegalovirus antigens. A cluster of highly shared sequence variants was judged likely to be a technical artifact of the sequencing pipeline. According to a later analysis, TCR association rates differed among HLA loci, with DRB1 alleles showing the most associated TCRs and HLA-C alleles showing the fewest. In the study, about 150 TCR beta chains were listed as associated with cytomegalovirus. Immune exposure information for the cohort was limited to CMV serostatus. The classifier was reported to diagnose cytomegalovirus status with high specificity and sensitivity in both the original and validation cohorts.

Only a few counts were recorded for this clone. It has no known antigen specificity. Base qualities are not recorded, but no much larger clone differs from it by a single base. The cohort was made up of 650 to 700 healthy bone marrow donors. At the time of sampling, all cohort members were nominally healthy, though unrecorded immune exposures were likely present. The donor was CMV seropositive and was included in the group of almost 300 seropositive cohort members. Each donor provided a peripheral blood sample, and peripheral blood mononuclear cells were used for TCR beta sequencing. Genomic DNA was extracted from the blood cell samples with the Qiagen DNeasy Blood Extraction Kit. To prepare the library, the immunoSEQ multiplex PCR assay was applied. The multiplex PCR relied on a mix of 60 forward primers for TCR Vbeta segments and 13 reverse primers for TCR Jbeta segments. A multiplex PCR assay on genomic DNA amplified the CDR3 region of rearranged TCR beta genes. Amplified TCR beta libraries were sequenced as 87-base-pair reads on the Illumina HiSeq System. As for how the authors treated the data: Across the 670 or so repertoires, a later analysis counted about 81 million unique TCR beta chains, about 10 million of which were shared by at least two donors. Raw reads were error-corrected and collapsed into unique sequences with a nearest-neighbor algorithm that merged closely related sequences to remove PCR and sequencing errors. V, D and J gene segments were assigned by aligning CDR3 sequences to IMGT reference sequences. For a sequence to be retained, a match of at least six nucleotides was required to both a V gene segment and a J gene segment. Rearrangements were called productive when the CDR3 lacked stop codons and stayed in frame with V and J; all others were non-productive. Following IMGT convention, CDR3 was defined as the stretch from the second conserved V-encoded cysteine to the conserved J-encoded phenylalanine. In an earlier analysis of approximately 500 of the donors, sequences lacking an unambiguous match to a single V gene segment were excluded. An earlier analysis of several hundred of the donors called V segments functional above 56.7% productive rearrangements and segregating when the between-donor standard deviation exceeded 5%. To diagnose cytomegalovirus status from the catalog of TCR beta chain sequences, a statistical classification framework was built. A later analysis assigned V and J genes by comparing TCR nucleotide sequences with IMGT/GENE-DB human TR gene sequences. A later analysis assigned CDR3 sequences and most-parsimonious VDJ recombination scenarios with the TCRdist pipeline. A later analysis defined each TCR beta chain by its CDR3 amino acid sequence plus V-gene family, and excluded reads lacking a unique V-gene family. A later analysis removed roughly 590 highly shared, low-generation-probability nucleotide sequences to deal with suspected cross-contamination and a sequencing artifact. In a later analysis, a clonal expansion index for each public chain was calculated from normalized within-repertoire ranks of inferred template counts. Generation probabilities in a later analysis came from a VDJ recombination model fitted to out-of-frame rearrangements, and those results were checked against IGoR. In a later analysis, TCR-TCR, TCR-HLA and TCR-CMV co-occurrence was scored with hypergeometric tests, and a repertoire-size bias correction was applied to TCR pairs. A later analysis estimated false discovery rates by permuting HLA or CMV assignments 20 times. In a later analysis, co-occurring TCRs were grouped using DBSCAN, with TCRdist sequence similarity added in when clustering inside HLA-allele-positive subsets. Co-occurrence clustering excluded repertoires with fewer than 30,000 or more than 120,000 public chains, plus five with anomalous nucleotide sharing. TCRdb holds this immuneACCESS table with in-frame rearrangements only. Some clones are missing; in checked studies, unresolved V genes explain under half, and the rest has no known cause. The V and J calls and clone size come from that table; D and trimming were worked out from the DNA. Here the sample has 150,000 to 200,000 clones; about 12% occur a single time. The ten largest clones add up to under 10% of the sample.

The CDR1 and CDR2 encoded by the germline V gene are ENHRY and SYGVKD. V sheds 8 bases and J sheds 0 bases, leaving 8 bases between their ends. There are 13 amino acids in the CDR3, from cysteine to phenylalanine inclusive. The only DNA kept is the CDR3, 39 bases in frame from the first base. Sequencing used PBMCs. The chain is encoded by TRBV10-3 joined to TRBJ1-5; D gene: possibly TRBD1, on 5 matching bases. The TCR was taken from a man aged 45 to 65 in good health and CMV-seropositive. This receptor carries the CDR3 CAIATDSNQPQHF. The sequenced DNA: TGTGCCATCGCGACAGATAGCAATCAGCCCCAGCATTTT.